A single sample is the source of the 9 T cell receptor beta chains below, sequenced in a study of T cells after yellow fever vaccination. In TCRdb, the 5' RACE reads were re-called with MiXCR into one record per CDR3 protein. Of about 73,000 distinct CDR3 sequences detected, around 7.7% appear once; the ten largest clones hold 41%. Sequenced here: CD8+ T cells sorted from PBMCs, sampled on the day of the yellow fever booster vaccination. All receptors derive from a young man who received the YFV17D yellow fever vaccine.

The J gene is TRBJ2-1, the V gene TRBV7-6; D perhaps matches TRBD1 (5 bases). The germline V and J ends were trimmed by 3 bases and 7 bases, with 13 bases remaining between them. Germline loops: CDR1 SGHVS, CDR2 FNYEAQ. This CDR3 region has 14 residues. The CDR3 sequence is CASSFAGSVNEQFF. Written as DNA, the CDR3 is TGTGCCAGCAGCTTCGCAGGGTCAGTTAATGAGCAGTTCTTC.

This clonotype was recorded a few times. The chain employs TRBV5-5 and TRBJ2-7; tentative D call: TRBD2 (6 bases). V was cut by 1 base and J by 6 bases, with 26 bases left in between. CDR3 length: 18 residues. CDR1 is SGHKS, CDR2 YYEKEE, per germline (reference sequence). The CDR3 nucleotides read TGTGCCAGCAGCTTGTCTGTAGCGGCTATACCTATACCCTTCGAGCAGTACTTC. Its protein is CASSLSVAAIPIPFEQYF.

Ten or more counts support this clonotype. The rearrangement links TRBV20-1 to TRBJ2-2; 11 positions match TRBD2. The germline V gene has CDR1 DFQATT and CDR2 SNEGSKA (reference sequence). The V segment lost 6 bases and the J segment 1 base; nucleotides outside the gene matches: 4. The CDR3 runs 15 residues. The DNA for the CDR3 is TGCAGTGCCCCGGGACTAGCGGAGAACACCGGGGAGCTGTTTTTT. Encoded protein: CSAPGLAENTGELFF.

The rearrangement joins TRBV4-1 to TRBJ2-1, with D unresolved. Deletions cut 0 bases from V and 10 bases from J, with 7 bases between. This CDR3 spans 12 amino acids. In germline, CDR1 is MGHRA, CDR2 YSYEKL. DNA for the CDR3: TGCGCCAGCAGCCAAGACGGGTTAGAGCAGTTCTTC. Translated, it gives CASSQDGLEQFF.

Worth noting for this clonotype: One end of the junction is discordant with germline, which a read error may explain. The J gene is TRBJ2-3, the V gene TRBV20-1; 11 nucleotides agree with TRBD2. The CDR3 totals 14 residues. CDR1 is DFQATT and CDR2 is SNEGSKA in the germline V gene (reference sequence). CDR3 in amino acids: CCAGGLADTDTQYF. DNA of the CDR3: TGCTGTGCTGGGGGACTAGCGGACACAGATACGCAGTATTTT.

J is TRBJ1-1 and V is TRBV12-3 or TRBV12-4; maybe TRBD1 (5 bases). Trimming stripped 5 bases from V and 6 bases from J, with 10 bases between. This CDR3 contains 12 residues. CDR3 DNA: TGTGCCAGCAGTCAGGGAATTGCTGAAGCTTTCTTT. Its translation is CASSQGIAEAFF.

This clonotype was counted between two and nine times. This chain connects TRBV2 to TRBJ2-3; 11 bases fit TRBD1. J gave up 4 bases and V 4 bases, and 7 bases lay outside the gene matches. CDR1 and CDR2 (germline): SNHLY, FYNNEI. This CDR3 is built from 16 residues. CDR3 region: CASSGIPGQGADTQYF. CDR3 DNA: TGTGCCAGCAGTGGGATCCCGGGACAGGGGGCAGATACGCAGTATTTT.

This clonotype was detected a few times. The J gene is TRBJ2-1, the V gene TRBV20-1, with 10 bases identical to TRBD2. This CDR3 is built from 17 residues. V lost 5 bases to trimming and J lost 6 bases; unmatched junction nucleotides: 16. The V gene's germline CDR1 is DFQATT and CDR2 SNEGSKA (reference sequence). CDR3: CSAPRLAGHTTANEQFF. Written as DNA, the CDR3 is TGCAGTGCTCCTAGACTAGCGGGTCACACGACGGCCAATGAGCAGTTCTTC.

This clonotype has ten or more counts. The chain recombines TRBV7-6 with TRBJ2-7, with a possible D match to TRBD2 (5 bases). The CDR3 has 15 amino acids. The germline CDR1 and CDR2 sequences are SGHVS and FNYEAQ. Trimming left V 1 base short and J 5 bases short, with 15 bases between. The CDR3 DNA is TGTGCCAGCAGCTTAGGATGGGGAATGGGAGACGAGCAGTACTTC. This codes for CASSLGWGMGDEQYF.